The 5 T cell receptor beta chains reported below all come from one sample, sequenced in a study of regulatory T cells in long-lasting Graves disease. The sample's time point: newly diagnosed GD, antithyroid drugs for less than 3 months. Extracted RNA from PBMCs served as the source of the TCR library. Investigators prepared the TCR beta libraries by applying iRepertoire HTBI primers and Arm-PCR of CDR3 regions. MiXCR, applied by TCRdb to the multiplex PCR reads, yields one record per CDR3 protein. The sample gives roughly 500,000 distinct CDR3 sequences, 13% of which show up once; over 7.5% is in the top ten. These records were also assigned to another study, of T cells in Graves' hyperthyroidism and ophthalmopathy.

The specimen comprised peripheral blood mononuclear cells (PBMCs), sampled at new diagnosis, from a patient treated with antithyroid drugs. These receptors all stem from a man aged 25-45 years with Graves disease.

This clonotype was seen many times. The gene calls are TRBV5-1 and TRBJ2-5; D gene ambiguous. CDR3 length: 14 residues. Trimming took 5 bases from V and 1 from J, leaving 12 bases between them. Germline CDR1 reads SGHRS; CDR2 reads YFSETQ. CDR3: CASSVAVRQETQYF. CDR3 DNA sequence: TGCGCCAGCAGTGTGGCGGTCCGCCAAGAGACCCAGTACTTC.

This clonotype was counted at least ten times. This chain links TRBV7-9 with TRBJ1-5; D is unclear. Germline values: CDR1 SEHNR, CDR2 FQNEAQ (reference sequence). The CDR3 totals 13 residues. Trimming pared 10 bases from V and 2 bases from J, leaving 12 bases between. Written as DNA, the CDR3 is TGTGCCACCTCCCCAGATGGCAATCAGCCCCAGCATTTT. This translates into CATSPDGNQPQHF.

In this sample, this clonotype turned up many times. The rearrangement uses TRBV20-1 and TRBJ2-7; D is perhaps TRBD1 (6 bases). The CDR3 loop spans 13 amino acids. V was clipped by 6 bases and J by 1 base, with 13 bases between them. Germline CDR1 and CDR2: DFQATT and SNEGSKA (reference sequence). CDR3 coding DNA: TGCAGTGCATACAGGGACAATTCCTACGAGCAGTACTTC. Translation: CSAYRDNSYEQYF.

This clonotype has at least ten counts. The rearrangement links TRBV7-9 to TRBJ2-1; 7 nucleotides align to TRBD2. V gave up 6 bases and J gave up 7 bases; unmatched junction bases: 18. The CDR3 contains 17 residues. Germline values: CDR1 SEHNR, CDR2 FQNEAQ (reference sequence). The CDR3 loop reads CASRPVAAFLAANEQFF. The CDR3 DNA is TGTGCCAGCAGGCCCGTGGCGGCATTCCTAGCGGCGAATGAGCAGTTCTTC.

The chain joins TRBV9 to TRBJ2-7, with 13 nucleotides matching TRBD2. The germline V gene has CDR1 SGDLS and CDR2 YYNGEE. The CDR3 covers 17 residues. V was clipped by 0 bases and J by 2 bases; unmatched bases: 5. In DNA form, the CDR3 reads TGTGCCAGCAGCGTAGAAGACGGACTAGCGGGAGCCTACGAGCAGTACTTC. Its protein product is CASSVEDGLAGAYEQYF.